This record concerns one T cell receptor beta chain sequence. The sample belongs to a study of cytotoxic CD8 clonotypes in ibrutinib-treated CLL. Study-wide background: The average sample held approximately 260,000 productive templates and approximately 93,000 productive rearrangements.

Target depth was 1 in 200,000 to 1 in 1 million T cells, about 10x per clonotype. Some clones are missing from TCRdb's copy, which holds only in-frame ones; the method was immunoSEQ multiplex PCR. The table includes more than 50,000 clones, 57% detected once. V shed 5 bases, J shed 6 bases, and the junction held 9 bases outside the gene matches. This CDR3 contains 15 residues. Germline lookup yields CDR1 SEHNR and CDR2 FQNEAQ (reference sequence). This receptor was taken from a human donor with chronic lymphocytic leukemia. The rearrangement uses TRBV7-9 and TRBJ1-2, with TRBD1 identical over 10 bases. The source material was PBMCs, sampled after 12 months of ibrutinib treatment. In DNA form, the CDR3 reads TGTGCCAGCAGCCCTCCGGGACAGGGGTTAGATGGCTACACCTTC. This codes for CASSPPGQGLDGYTF. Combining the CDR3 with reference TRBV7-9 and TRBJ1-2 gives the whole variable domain DTGVSQNPRHKITKRGQNVTFRCDPISEHNRLYWYRQTLGQGPEFLTYFQNEAQLEKSRLLSDRFSAERPKGSFSTLEIQRTEQGDSAMYLCASSPPGQGLDGYTFGSGTRLTVV.